This TCR beta chain was identified during a study of CD8 T cells in ankylosing spondylitis. Study-level findings and limits: Reports say disease-linked clones showed up significantly more in matched ankylosing spondylitis synovial fluid. The disease-linked clones had a CD8+ phenotype and low blood frequencies. Characteristic of ankylosing spondylitis blood, it appeared, was a TCR beta motif comprising roughly eight highly homologous variants.

Germline values: CDR1 SQVTM, CDR2 ANQGSEA. J gave up 4 bases and V 6 bases, and 8 bases lay outside the gene matches. The CDR3 totals 13 residues. About this clonotype: Its antigen is not known.

A single record per CDR3 protein comes from TCRdb applying MiXCR to the 5' RACE reads. The top ten hold about 16% of the sample, which has fewer than 500,000 distinct CDR3 sequences, 20% to 25% seen once. This chain links TRBV29-1 with TRBJ1-1; TRBD1 matches 7 bases. The specimen was blood, either unsorted or a sorted T cell fraction (not recorded which). The receptor was derived from a male donor with ankylosing spondylitis. The CDR3, as DNA: TGCAGCGTGGAACGACAGGGAGGCACTGAAGCTTTCTTT. Translating it yields CSVERQGGTEAFF.